The 4 T cell receptor beta chains below come from one sample, sequenced in a study of molecular identifiers for immune sequencing clone quantification. TCRdb reanalysed the PCR reads using MiXCR and keeps one entry per CDR3 protein. Among about 86,000 distinct CDR3 sequences listed, 25% were seen once. Sequenced: naive CD8+ T cells from blood, with Jurkat cell RNA spiked in. Regarding subset: FACS-sorted CD8+CD4-CCR7+CD45RA+ naive T cells. These receptors all stem from a human donor in good health. Some libraries in this study had Jurkat cell RNA spiked in.

This clonotype occurred many times. V usage is TRBV4-1 and J usage is TRBJ2-7; D is perhaps TRBD1 (6 bases). The CDR3 extends over 15 amino acids. V was trimmed by 0 bases and J by 5 bases, leaving 14 bases between them. Germline loops: CDR1 MGHRA, CDR2 YSYEKL. CDR3 DNA sequence: TGCGCCAGCAGCCAAGATGCGGCAGGGGTCAACGAGCAGTACTTC. It yields the protein CASSQDAAGVNEQYF.

Comments on this clonotype: This sequence may be a read error, since a much larger clone differs from it by one base. The chain is built from TRBV7-2 and TRBJ2-5; TRBD1 matches 8 bases. Germline loops: CDR1 SGHTA, CDR2 FQGNSA. The CDR3 consists of 14 residues. The CDR3 DNA reads TGTGCCTGCAGCTTGACAGGGGATCAAGAGACCCAGTACTTC. Its protein is CACSLTGDQETQYF.

V usage is TRBV30 and J usage is TRBJ1-5; D possibly corresponds to TRBD1 (5 bases). Germline CDR1 reads GTSNPN; CDR2 reads SVGIG (reference sequence). CDR3 length: 13 amino acids. V was shortened by 2 bases and J by 7 bases, with 12 bases between the two germline ends. The DNA of the CDR3 is TGTGCCTGGAGTCCCGGGGGGGGGCAGCCCCAGCATTTT. Amino acid sequence: CAWSPGGGQPQHF.

The V call is TRBV7-6, the J call TRBJ2-6; D is possibly TRBD1 or TRBD2 (5 bases each). CDR3 length: 17 residues. From germline, CDR1 is SGHVS and CDR2 FNYEAQ. V gave up 1 base and J gave up 7 bases, with 17 bases separating them. The CDR3 loop reads CASSLETGGSKANVLTF. The CDR3 DNA sequence: TGTGCCAGCAGCTTAGAAACAGGAGGTTCTAAAGCCAACGTCCTGACTTTC.